A single sample is the source of the 20 T cell receptor beta chains below, sequenced in a study of T cell responses to AZD1222 COVID-19 vaccine. The protocol was immunoSEQ multiplex PCR, while the TCRdb copy is restricted to in-frame clones and leaves out a portion. Altogether 200,000 to 250,000 clones are present, roughly 94% being singletons, with the ten largest covering roughly 1.8%. The specimen comprised peripheral blood, sampled 28 days after the second dose of the MenACWY control vaccine. The receptor source for this set is an adult who received the MenACWY meningococcal vaccine as a control.

This chain connects TRBV28 to TRBJ1-6; D possibly corresponds to TRBD1 (5 bases). The CDR3 length is 13 residues. Germline V gene lookup returns CDR1 MDHEN and CDR2 SYDVKM. Trimming pared 5 bases from V and 7 bases from J, leaving 9 bases between. CDR3 nucleotides: TGTGCCAGCAGTGTAGCAGGGAATTCACCCCTCCACTTT. It specifies CASSVAGNSPLHF.

V gene TRBV13 combines with J gene TRBJ2-2; D unresolved. Trimming took off 5 bases at V and 8 bases at J, with 12 bases between the two ends. This CDR3 spans 13 amino acids. Germline V gene data show CDR1 as PRHDT and CDR2 as FYEKMQ (reference sequence). CDR3 amino acids: CASSPSIRGELFF. The CDR3 bases are TGTGCCAGCAGCCCCTCGATTCGGGGGGAGCTGTTTTTT.

The chain has TRBV7-2 and TRBJ2-5; D tentatively fits TRBD1 or TRBD2 (5 bases each). The CDR3 loop spans 13 amino acids. V lost 3 bases to trimming and J lost 5 bases, with 10 bases between them. Germline CDR1 and CDR2: SGHTA and FQGNSA. CDR3: CASSFLWGETQYF. CDR3 in DNA: TGTGCCAGCAGCTTCCTCTGGGGGGAGACCCAGTACTTC.

The chain has TRBV29-1 and TRBJ2-1, with D perhaps given as TRBD1 or TRBD2 (6 bases each). Trimming stripped 6 bases from V and 2 bases from J, with 8 bases between. The germline CDR1 and CDR2 sequences are SQVTM and ANQGSEA. The CDR3 is 12 amino acids. CDR3 nucleotide sequence: TGCAGCGTAGGGGGGACCTACAATGAGCAGTTCTTC. Translating it yields CSVGGTYNEQFF.

V gene TRBV6-2 or TRBV6-3 combines with J gene TRBJ2-4; D might be TRBD1 (6 bases). The germline V gene has CDR1 MNHEY and CDR2 SVGEGT. V dropped 5 bases and J dropped 1 base, with 18 bases sitting between them. The CDR3 is made up of 17 amino acids. This CDR3 reads CASSPRTGRGAKNIQYF. The CDR3 DNA sequence: TGTGCCAGCAGTCCACGCACAGGGAGAGGCGCCAAAAACATTCAGTACTTC.

V and J are TRBV5-1 and TRBJ1-3; D call uncertain. CDR1 and CDR2 from the germline V gene are SGHRS and YFSETQ. V lost 5 bases and J lost 9, with 9 bases in between. CDR3 length equals 11 residues. CDR3 in DNA: TGCGCCAGCAGAGAGGGCCTCACCATATATTTT. Encoded protein: CASREGLTIYF.

This clone is a singleton in its sample. V and J are TRBV20-1 and TRBJ2-5, with D tentatively TRBD2 (6 bases). This CDR3 comprises 15 residues. V lost 3 bases, J lost 7 bases, and 21 bases lay in between. Germline V gene data show CDR1 as DFQATT and CDR2 as SNEGSKA (reference sequence). The CDR3 protein is CSASVEGMYVRTQYF. The CDR3 DNA reads TGCAGTGCTAGTGTGGAGGGGATGTATGTTAGGACCCAGTACTTC.

The chain combines TRBV9 with TRBJ2-1; 7 nucleotides line up with TRBD2. CDR1 and CDR2 (germline): SGDLS, YYNGEE. Unmatched junction bases numbered 14, after V lost 4 bases and J lost 7 bases. The CDR3 covers 16 residues. The CDR3 nucleotides are TGTGCCAGCAGCACCGTGAGCGGGATAGGTGAGAATGAGCAGTTCTTC. Its protein is CASSTVSGIGENEQFF.

This chain connects TRBV27 to TRBJ1-5, with 7 bases fitting TRBD1. Germline assignment: CDR1 MNHEY and CDR2 SMNVEV (reference sequence). Trimming at V came to 7 bases and at J to 6 bases, leaving 9 bases not matched to a gene. The CDR3 is made up of 14 amino acids. CDR3 protein: CASNRRGRGQPQHF. CDR3 DNA: TGTGCCAGCAACCGAAGGGGGCGCGGTCAGCCCCAGCATTTT.

This clone was counted between two and nine times. The chain has TRBV3-1 (or the pseudogene TRBV3-2) and TRBJ1-5, with no clear D. The V end lost 1 base, the J end lost 0 bases, and 7 bases lay between the germline ends. The CDR3 totals 15 residues. From germline, CDR1 is LGHDT and CDR2 YNNKEL (reference sequence). CDR3 residues: CASSQGAGSNQPQHF. The CDR3 DNA sequence: TGTGCCAGCAGCCAAGGGGCAGGTAGCAATCAGCCCCAGCATTTT.

The chain employs TRBV30 and TRBJ1-1; TRBD1 matches at 9 bases. J gave up 10 bases and V 3 bases, and 9 bases lay outside the gene matches. This CDR3 is built from 13 residues. The germline CDR1 and CDR2 sequences are GTSNPN and SVGIG (reference sequence). The CDR3 region has the DNA TGTGCCTGGAGCCTCGCACAGGGGGCCCGAGCTTTCTTT. This translates into CAWSLAQGARAFF.

The chain recombines TRBV10-3 with TRBJ2-7; TRBD1 aligns across 7 bases. Germline values: CDR1 ENHRY, CDR2 SYGVKD. This CDR3 has 16 amino acids. Losses at the gene ends were 0 bases for V and 2 bases for J; bases not matched to a gene: 7. The CDR3 bases are TGTGCCATCAGTGAGTCTAGAGGGGGCACGGCCTACGAGCAGTACTTC. It specifies CAISESRGGTAYEQYF.

A single count supports this clone. The rearrangement links TRBV4-2 to TRBJ1-5, with 7 bases that match TRBD1. V shed 2 bases, J shed 0 bases, and the junction held 13 bases outside the gene matches. Looked up from germline, CDR1 is LGHNA and CDR2 is YNFKEQ. This CDR3 contains 19 residues. In DNA form, the CDR3 reads TGTGCCAGCAGCCAAAGTCGACAGGGAGGGGACCATAGCAATCAGCCCCAGCATTTT. It specifies CASSQSRQGGDHSNQPQHF.

This clone was detected once. The CDR3 sequence: CASSETGRTEAFF. CDR3 DNA sequence: TGTGCCAGCAGCGAGACAGGGCGGACTGAAGCTTTCTTT. V and J are TRBV6-4 and TRBJ1-1; 7 bases align to TRBD1. Germline V CDR1 and CDR2: MRHNA, SNTAGT. J was trimmed by 5 bases and V by 6 bases; bases with no gene match: 6. The CDR3 is made up of 13 amino acids.

Turning to this clone: Other DNA variants within this sample encode the same CDR3. The V call is TRBV2, the J call TRBJ2-7; D gene unclear. Germline V gives CDR1 SNHLY, CDR2 FYNNEI. The CDR3 runs to 11 residues. Trimming left V 3 bases short and J 1 base short, with 1 base between. The chain's CDR3 is CASSDSYEQYF. The CDR3 DNA sequence: TGTGCCAGCAGTGATTCCTACGAGCAGTACTTC.

The chain employs TRBV5-1 and TRBJ1-3; a possible D gene is TRBD1 (6 bases). From germline, CDR1 is SGHRS and CDR2 YFSETQ. The CDR3 runs to 16 residues. V dropped 0 bases and J dropped 8 bases, with 18 bases sitting between them. The CDR3 region has the DNA TGCGCCAGCAGCTTGGTGTTGTCAGGGGCCGGCGACACCATATATTTT. Its protein is CASSLVLSGAGDTIYF.

This clone was recorded once. This rearrangement joins TRBV5-6 to TRBJ2-3; 7 bases fit TRBD2. The CDR3 has 17 amino acids. V lost 0 bases to trimming and J lost 0 bases; unmatched junction nucleotides: 7. CDR1 and CDR2 from the germline V gene are SGHDT and YYEEEE. The CDR3 DNA reads TGTGCCAGCAGCTTGGCCGGGACTACCCGTAGCACAGATACGCAGTATTTT. It codes for CASSLAGTTRSTDTQYF.

The chain carries TRBV28 and TRBJ2-1; 7 positions agree with TRBD2. CDR1 is MDHEN, CDR2 SYDVKM, per germline. The CDR3 covers 17 residues. With 5 bases clipped from V and 2 bases from J, the junction kept 12 bases outside the gene matches. The CDR3 nucleotides are TGTGCCAGCAGTACCTGGGGAGGGCGGGGAGCCTACAATGAGCAGTTCTTC. Translating it yields CASSTWGGRGAYNEQFF.

In nucleotides, the CDR3 is TGCGCCAGCAGCTTGGGCGATACAAAGGGGGAAAAACTGTTTTTT. Its protein product is CASSLGDTKGEKLFF. The chain joins TRBV5-1 to TRBJ1-4; TRBD1 is a possible D gene (5 bases). Trimming left V 0 bases short and J 8 bases short, with 14 bases between. Germline CDR1 SGHRS, CDR2 YFSETQ. This CDR3 has 15 residues.

J is TRBJ1-1 and V is TRBV30; 7 nucleotides line up with TRBD1. The V gene's germline CDR1 is GTSNPN and CDR2 SVGIG (reference sequence). Losses at the gene ends were 2 bases for V and 2 bases for J; bases not matched to a gene: 11. The CDR3 is made up of 16 amino acids. The CDR3 DNA sequence: TGTGCCTGGAGTCACGTACGGGGACAGCCTAACACTGAAGCTTTCTTT. It encodes CAWSHVRGQPNTEAFF. The whole variable domain, remainder taken from reference TRBV30 and TRBJ1-1, is SQTIHQWPATLVQPVGSPLSLECTVEGTSNPNLYWYRQAAGRGLQLLFYSVGIGQISSEVPQNLSASRPQDRQFILSSKKLLLSDSGFYLCAWSHVRGQPNTEAFFGQGTRLTVV.